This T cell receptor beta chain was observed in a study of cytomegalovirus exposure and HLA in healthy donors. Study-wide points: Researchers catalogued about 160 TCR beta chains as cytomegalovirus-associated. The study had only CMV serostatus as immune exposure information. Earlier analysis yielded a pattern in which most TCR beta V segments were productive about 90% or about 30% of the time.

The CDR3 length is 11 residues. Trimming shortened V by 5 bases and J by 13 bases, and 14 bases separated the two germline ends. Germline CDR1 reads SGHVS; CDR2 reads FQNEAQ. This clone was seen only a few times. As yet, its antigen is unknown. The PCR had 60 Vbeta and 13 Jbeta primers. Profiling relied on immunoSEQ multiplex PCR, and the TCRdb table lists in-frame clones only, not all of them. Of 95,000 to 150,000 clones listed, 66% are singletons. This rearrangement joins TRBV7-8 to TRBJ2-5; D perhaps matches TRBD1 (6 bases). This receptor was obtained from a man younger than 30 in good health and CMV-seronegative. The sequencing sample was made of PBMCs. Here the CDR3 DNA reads TGTGCCAGCAGCAACCGGGACACCGGGTACTTC. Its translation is CASSNRDTGYF.